The T cell receptor beta chain described here comes from a study of cytomegalovirus exposure and HLA in healthy donors. For the study at large: Assignment to the Caucasian-associated ancestry cluster applied to approximately 79% of the 300 to 500 genotyped donors.

Germline V CDR1 and CDR2: SGHVS, FQNEAQ. Deletions cut 2 bases from V and 4 bases from J, with 9 bases between. The CDR3 spans 14 residues. Concerning this clone itself: Its target is unknown.

General study points: A later analysis showed TCR association rates differing by HLA locus, peaking at DRB1 and lowest at HLA-C. For most subjects, TCR beta sequences were reported to predict HLA-A and HLA-B alleles with accuracy.

In the PCR, 60 Vbeta and 13 Jbeta primers were used. In the original processing: There were about 80 million unique TCR beta chains by a later count, and 10 million to 12 million of them were shared. The protocol was immunoSEQ multiplex PCR, while the TCRdb copy is restricted to in-frame clones and leaves out a portion. From that table come the V and J calls and clone size; the DNA was used to work out D and trimming. Of about 160,000 clones listed, 79% are singletons. Input material: PBMCs. This clonotype originated in a man aged 40-49 years in good health and CMV-seronegative. The chain links TRBV7-8 to TRBJ1-5, with D possibly TRBD1 on 6 matching bases. CDR3 amino acids: CASSLKRGNQPQHF. The DNA for the CDR3 is TGTGCCAGCAGCTTAAAGAGGGGGAATCAGCCCCAGCATTTT.